Shown below are 13 T cell receptor beta chains from a single sample sequenced in a study of CD8+ T cells in alopecia areata. In each case, RNA was isolated and then reverse transcribed into cDNA as the sequencing template. Assay: immunoSEQ multiplex PCR; the TCRdb copy retains only in-frame clones and omits some. Of 150,000 to 200,000 clones in the sample, around 60% are singletons; the top ten hold 1.3%. Treatment: oral pan-JAK inhibitor, 5-10 mg twice daily. Specimen: CD4+ T cells sorted from blood, collected at approximately week 49, from a patient treated with tofacitinib. These TCRs come from a human donor with alopecia areata.

V and J are TRBV2 and TRBJ2-2; D uncertain. The germline V and J ends were trimmed by 6 bases and 7 bases, with 15 bases remaining between them. The CDR3 loop spans 14 amino acids. Germline loops: CDR1 SNHLY, CDR2 FYNNEI. In DNA, the CDR3 is TGTGCCAGCAGCGCCGAATGGTCTGGCGGGGAGCTGTTTTTT. Translated: CASSAEWSGGELFF.

The chain uses TRBV5-6 and TRBJ2-3; no reliable D call. Trimming cost V 4 bases and J 7 bases, with 13 bases left between them. Germline V CDR1 and CDR2: SGHDT, YYEEEE. This CDR3 region has 13 residues. The CDR3 nucleotides are TGTGCCAGCAGCCAAAGTTCGCTTAATACGCAGTATTTT. It encodes CASSQSSLNTQYF.

The V gene is TRBV4-3, the J gene TRBJ1-2; no clear D gene. V was pared by 2 bases and J by 4 bases, with 8 bases between. Germline values: CDR1 LGHNA, CDR2 YSLEER. The CDR3 is 13 residues long. The DNA for the CDR3 is TGCGCCAGCAGCCAATCCGGGATCTATGGCTACACCTTC. Residues: CASSQSGIYGYTF.

This chain joins TRBV7-2 and TRBJ2-1; no reliable D call. The germline V gene has CDR1 SGHTA and CDR2 FQGNSA. The V end lost 1 base, the J end lost 8 bases, and 12 bases lay between the germline ends. The CDR3 is 14 residues long. CDR3 region: CASSLVFGSDEQFF. In DNA, the CDR3 is TGTGCCAGCAGCTTAGTTTTTGGGTCGGATGAGCAGTTCTTC.

This clone occurred a few times. CDR3 sequence: CASGVGLANVLTF. The CDR3 region has the DNA TGTGCCAGCGGCGTAGGATTGGCCAACGTCCTGACTTTC. The chain combines TRBV27 with TRBJ2-6; D gene uncertain. The CDR3 sequence is 13 residues long. V shed 8 bases and J shed 6 bases, with 11 bases lying between them. The germline gives CDR1 MNHEY, CDR2 SMNVEV (reference sequence).

The sample holds one count of this clone. The chain is built from TRBV11-3 and TRBJ2-1; TRBD1 might be the D (6 bases). Germline CDR1 and CDR2: SGHNT and YENEEA. V was shortened by 4 bases and J by 2 bases, with 21 bases between the two germline ends. The CDR3 totals 18 residues. CDR3 coding DNA: TGTGCCAGCAGCTCCACCCGACCGACAGGATCTACCTACAATGAGCAGTTCTTC. Its protein is CASSSTRPTGSTYNEQFF.

The chain links TRBV2 to TRBJ1-5; 8 nucleotides line up with TRBD1. CDR3 length: 17 amino acids. CDR1 is SNHLY, CDR2 FYNNEI, per germline. V shed 6 bases and J 2 bases; nucleotides not matched to a gene: 12. The CDR3 protein is CASSPSSGGVGNQPQHF. CDR3 sequence (DNA): TGTGCCAGCAGCCCCTCCTCAGGGGGCGTCGGCAATCAGCCCCAGCATTTT.

This clone was counted a single time. The sample has other DNA sequences that encode this CDR3 too. The chain is built from TRBV4-3 and TRBJ1-2; D remains ambiguous. The CDR3 extends over 14 amino acids. Germline lookup yields CDR1 LGHNA and CDR2 YSLEER. Trimming left V 0 bases short and J 2 bases short, with 7 bases between. This CDR3 is CASSQDSGNYGYTF. The CDR3, as DNA: TGCGCCAGCAGCCAAGATTCCGGGAACTATGGCTACACCTTC.

The chain employs TRBV7-6 and TRBJ2-3, with 11 bases identical to TRBD2. The junction had 8 bases not matched to a gene; V was cut back by 4 bases and J by 5 bases. The CDR3 extends over 16 amino acids. Germline V gene sequence: CDR1 SGHVS, CDR2 FNYEAQ. This CDR3 reads CASSSLAGAILDTQYF. In DNA, the CDR3 is TGTGCCAGCAGCTCACTAGCGGGAGCCATTCTAGATACGCAGTATTTT.

The genes are TRBV25-1 and TRBJ2-5; 10 bases align to TRBD2. This CDR3 is 15 amino acids long. The ends lost 5 bases at V and 6 bases at J; junction bases unmatched: 9. Per germline, CDR1 MGHDK and CDR2 SYGVNS. CDR3 DNA sequence: TGTGCCAGCAGTTCTGCTAGCGGGGGATTGAAGACCCAGTACTTC. Amino acids: CASSSASGGLKTQYF.

This chain links TRBV29-1 with TRBJ1-4, with a tentative D call TRBD1 (5 bases). The germline V gene has CDR1 SQVTM and CDR2 ANQGSEA. This CDR3 is 11 amino acids long. Deletions cut 4 bases from V and 5 bases from J, with 5 bases between. The CDR3 loop is CSVGQNEKLFF. The CDR3 DNA follows: TGCAGCGTTGGACAGAATGAAAAACTGTTTTTT.

V usage is TRBV7-6 and J usage is TRBJ2-2, with 11 bases matching TRBD2. Germline trimming cut 4 bases from V and 7 bases from J; bases unmatched to any gene: 11. The CDR3 totals 17 residues. Germline V CDR1 and CDR2: SGHVS, FNYEAQ. The CDR3 DNA reads as TGTGCCAGCAGCTCTCCCCGTAGCGGGGGGGGACTCGGGGAGCTGTTTTTT. Translating gives CASSSPRSGGGLGELFF.

Only one count was recorded for this clone. The chain couples TRBV10-1 to TRBJ2-3; 10 positions match TRBD1. Germline CDR1 reads WNHNN; CDR2 reads SYGVQD (reference sequence). J gave up 9 bases and V 6 bases, and 9 bases lay outside the gene matches. There are 14 residues in the CDR3. CDR3 DNA: TGCGCCAGCAGCAAATCGCTGACAGGGGGCACGCAGTATTTT. As protein: CASSKSLTGGTQYF.